This T cell receptor beta chain was identified during a study of blood T cell repertoires in COVID-19. TCRdb keeps only in-frame clones here, not all; method: immunoSEQ multiplex PCR. There are tens of thousands of clones in the sample; 86% occur only once, and under 5% lies in the top ten. The CDR3 length is 18 residues. The V and J ends lost 3 bases and 4 bases respectively, with 22 bases between them. Germline V CDR1 and CDR2: MDHEN, SYDVKM. This clone turned up a few times. V gene TRBV28 combines with J gene TRBJ2-1; D is uncertain. The source of this sequence is a man aged 45-65 years with acute or convalescent COVID-19. Material for sequencing was peripheral blood. The CDR3 DNA follows: TGTGCCAGCAGTTTCCCGCCTGGATCGAAGCGAGGTTACAATGAGCAGTTCTTC. Its translation is CASSFPPGSKRGYNEQFF.